The 17 T cell receptor beta chains listed next were all sequenced from one sample in a study of blood T cell repertoires in COVID-19. Here immunoSEQ multiplex PCR was the method, and the copy in TCRdb shows in-frame clones only, minus some. The data contain around 200,000 clones, 80% to 90% of them singletons. The sequenced sample was peripheral blood. These receptors were collected from a woman older than 75 with acute or convalescent COVID-19.

V is TRBV30 and J is TRBJ2-7, with 9 bases that match TRBD2. The CDR3 totals 15 residues. V gave up 5 bases and J gave up 0 bases; unmatched junction bases: 8. Germline V CDR1 and CDR2: GTSNPN, SVGIG (reference sequence). The CDR3 sequence: CAWGGSGRSSYEQYF. CDR3 nucleotide sequence: TGTGCCTGGGGCGGTAGCGGGAGAAGCTCCTACGAGCAGTACTTC.

The chain carries TRBV4-3 and TRBJ1-3; 8 positions agree with TRBD1. The junction had 8 bases not matched to a gene; V was cut back by 4 bases and J by 3 bases. Germline V gives CDR1 LGHNA, CDR2 YSLEER. CDR3 length: 16 residues. CDR3 in amino acids: CASSRTGTGSGNTIYF. The CDR3 DNA follows: TGCGCCAGCAGCCGAACCGGGACAGGAAGTGGAAACACCATATATTTT.

The CDR3 DNA follows: TGTGCCATCAGTGGTGACAGGGGCGGGGAGCTGTTTTTT. As protein: CAISGDRGGELFF. The chain carries TRBV10-3 and TRBJ2-2, with 8 bases lining up with TRBD1. CDR3 size: 13 residues. Germline V gives CDR1 ENHRY, CDR2 SYGVKD. J gave up 7 bases and V 4 bases, and 2 bases lay outside the gene matches.

This sequence joins TRBV6-2 or TRBV6-3 and TRBJ2-7, with a tentative D call TRBD1 (5 bases). V shed 0 bases and J shed 7 bases, with 13 bases lying between them. Germline assignment: CDR1 MNHEY and CDR2 SVGEGT. The CDR3 contains 14 residues. The CDR3 is CASSYSFGREEQYF. The CDR3 DNA follows: TGTGCCAGCAGTTACTCCTTTGGCAGGGAAGAGCAGTACTTC.

V usage is TRBV6-5 and J usage is TRBJ1-2; TRBD1 agrees at 9 bases. This CDR3 contains 15 residues. With V trimmed by 4 bases and J by 6 bases, 9 bases remained unmatched. CDR1 and CDR2 (germline): MNHEY, SVGAGI. The CDR3 DNA follows: TGTGCCAGCAGTTTGAAGACAGGGGGTTTTAATGGCTACACCTTC. Translated, it gives CASSLKTGGFNGYTF.

The V call is TRBV7-9, the J call TRBJ1-1; the D gene is possibly TRBD1 (5 bases). V was trimmed by 1 base and J by 10 bases, leaving 10 bases between them. This CDR3 region has 12 residues. Germline CDR1 is SEHNR and CDR2 is FQNEAQ (reference sequence). The CDR3 coding sequence is TGTGCCAGCAGCTTAGAGGGGTTAGGAGCTTTCTTT. Amino acids: CASSLEGLGAFF.

The chain links TRBV7-8 to TRBJ1-4; maybe TRBD1 (6 bases). The CDR3 has 15 amino acids. The germline gives CDR1 SGHVS, CDR2 FQNEAQ. Trimming cost V 4 bases and J 4 bases, with 13 bases left between them. For the CDR3, the DNA is TGTGCCAGCAGCTCCAGGACAGCTTTTAATGAAAAACTGTTTTTT. As protein: CASSSRTAFNEKLFF.

This clone appeared a few times. This rearrangement joins TRBV7-2 to TRBJ1-4; a weak D match, TRBD1 (5 bases). Per germline, CDR1 SGHTA and CDR2 FQGNSA. V lost 1 base, J lost 3 bases, and 9 bases lay in between. This CDR3 contains 15 residues. CDR3 in DNA: TGTGCCAGCAGCTTAGGCGGACATCCTAATGAAAAACTGTTTTTT. Amino acids: CASSLGGHPNEKLFF.

This chain links TRBV5-1 with TRBJ2-1; 11 nucleotides align to TRBD2. The V and J ends lost 4 bases and 6 bases, in that order; junction bases with no gene match: 3. The CDR3 is 14 residues long. Germline lookup yields CDR1 SGHRS and CDR2 YFSETQ. The CDR3 DNA reads TGCGCCAGCAGCGGCGGGACTAGCGGCAATGAGCAGTTCTTC. It translates to CASSGGTSGNEQFF.

This chain links TRBV11-2 with TRBJ2-5, with TRBD2 matching over 16 bases. Germline V lookup: CDR1 SGHAT, CDR2 FQNNGV. The CDR3 spans 17 residues. The ends lost 7 bases at V and 2 bases at J; junction bases unmatched: 7. Written as DNA, the CDR3 is TGTGCCAGCACCCTAGGGGGACTAGCGGGAGGGCAAGAGACCCAGTACTTC. Its protein product is CASTLGGLAGGQETQYF.

The chain couples TRBV2 to TRBJ2-5; possible D gene TRBD2, 6 bases. The CDR3 consists of 15 residues. Germline values: CDR1 SNHLY, CDR2 FYNNEI. V lost 6 bases and J 3 bases, leaving 17 bases between the germline ends. The CDR3 sequence is CASRGFGTYEETQYF. In nucleotides, the CDR3 is TGTGCCAGCAGGGGATTCGGGACTTACGAAGAGACCCAGTACTTC. Filled out from reference TRBV2 and TRBJ2-5, the complete variable domain reads EPEVTQTPSHQVTQMGQEVILRCVPISNHLYFYWYRQILGQKVEFLVSFYNNEISEKSEIFDDQFSVERPDGSNFTLKIRSTKLEDSAMYFCASRGFGTYEETQYFGPGTRLLVL.

The CDR3 reads CASSLMQGNGYTF. CDR3 bases: TGCGCCAGCAGCTTGATGCAGGGGAATGGCTACACCTTC. The chain is built from TRBV5-1 and TRBJ1-2, with TRBD1 as a possible D gene (6 bases). Germline V lookup: CDR1 SGHRS, CDR2 YFSETQ. The V gene lost 1 base and the J gene lost 6 bases, with 10 bases spanning the gap. This CDR3 contains 13 residues.

This clone was seen only a few times. The chain carries TRBV29-1 and TRBJ2-5, with TRBD1 matching over 7 bases. Germline CDR1 and CDR2: SQVTM and ANQGSEA. V lost 3 bases and J lost 2; bases outside the gene matches: 3. This CDR3 is built from 13 residues. The DNA for the CDR3 is TGCAGCGTTGACAGGGGGTCACAAGAGACCCAGTACTTC. Its translation is CSVDRGSQETQYF.

V gene TRBV11-3 combines with J gene TRBJ2-7; 8 bases are a match to TRBD1. Germline V gene data show CDR1 as SGHNT and CDR2 as YENEEA. V was pared by 5 bases and J by 3 bases, with 3 bases of the junction left unmatched. This CDR3 has 13 amino acids. CDR3 loop: CASSQGTGYEQYF. In DNA form, the CDR3 reads TGTGCCAGCAGCCAAGGGACAGGCTACGAGCAGTACTTC.

This chain joins TRBV11-2 and TRBJ2-2, with 8 bases lining up with TRBD2. The CDR3 spans 17 residues. Germline CDR1 SGHAT, CDR2 FQNNGV. V shed 5 bases and J 4 bases; nucleotides not matched to a gene: 12. The CDR3 loop reads CASSRRSGLGPTGELFF. In DNA form, the CDR3 reads TGTGCCAGCAGCCGTAGATCGGGACTAGGACCCACCGGGGAGCTGTTTTTT.

This clone was seen only once. The chain uses TRBV2 and TRBJ2-3, with 8 bases matching TRBD2. Per the germline V gene, CDR1 is SNHLY and CDR2 is FYNNEI. The CDR3 is 15 amino acids. The junction had 11 bases not matched to a gene; V was cut back by 6 bases and J by 6 bases. The CDR3 here is CASRPLAAKGDTQYF. The CDR3 DNA reads as TGTGCCAGCAGACCACTAGCGGCCAAGGGGGATACGCAGTATTTT. The entire variable domain, with the rest obtained from reference TRBV2 and TRBJ2-3, is as follows: EPEVTQTPSHQVTQMGQEVILRCVPISNHLYFYWYRQILGQKVEFLVSFYNNEISEKSEIFDDQFSVERPDGSNFTLKIRSTKLEDSAMYFCASRPLAAKGDTQYFGPGTRLTVL.

The chain recombines TRBV19 with TRBJ1-1; TRBD1 matches 7 bases. V was clipped by 6 bases and J by 5 bases; unmatched bases: 12. The CDR3 has 15 amino acids. Looked up from germline, CDR1 is LNHDA and CDR2 is SQIVND (reference sequence). CDR3 region: CASSSTYRGTTEAFF. CDR3 nucleotide sequence: TGTGCCAGTAGCTCAACCTACAGGGGAACAACTGAAGCTTTCTTT.